This TCR beta chain stems from a study of T cell repertoires in cytomegalovirus infection. Study-level information: From public TCR beta signatures came an indication of both CMV infection and matching HLA type. General observations from the study: Across the ex vivo response, the dominant clonotypes were HLA-C-restricted CMV-specific TCR beta clonotypes. Frequencies of public TCR beta families were cumulated, and this identified carriers of CMV plus the relevant HLA.

This clonotype was picked up many times. What it binds is not known. TCRdb re-derived calls from the reads in MiXCR, one entry per CDR3 protein. The data hold approximately 100,000 distinct CDR3 sequences, with about a quarter observed a single time. The V end lost 3 bases, the J end lost 6 bases, and 17 bases lay between the germline ends. Germline V CDR1 and CDR2: MDHEN, SYDVKM. This CDR3 contains 15 residues. The V gene is TRBV28, the J gene TRBJ1-1; maybe TRBD1 (5 bases). This TCR was sampled from a human donor in good health (CMV status not recorded). Some clones in this sample may be carry-over from other donors' samples. The material sequenced was CD8+ T cells from PBMCs. CDR3 DNA sequence: TGTGCCAGCAGTTTTCTCGGAGGGGAGGGGCCTGAAGCTTTCTTT. Its protein is CASSFLGGEGPEAFF.